A single sample gave rise to the 27 T cell receptor beta chains below, sequenced in a study of OX40 agonist ivuxolimab in advanced cancers. The assay was immunoSEQ multiplex PCR, and TCRdb's table has in-frame clones only and misses some. The data contain tens of thousands of clones, almost 95% of them seen just once; the ten biggest clones take up around 20%. Sequences were derived from CD4+ or CD8+ T cells sorted from blood, sampled in a trial of the OX40 agonist ivuxolimab. The receptors come from an adult with an advanced solid tumor such as melanoma, head and neck, liver or kidney cancer.

This chain joins TRBV18 and TRBJ1-1; D is uncertain. Trimming took 0 bases from V and 0 from J, leaving 2 bases between them. Germline assignment: CDR1 KGHSH and CDR2 LQKENI. The CDR3 runs 13 residues. The CDR3 DNA follows: TGTGCCAGCTCACCACCCCTGAACACTGAAGCTTTCTTT. It encodes CASSPPLNTEAFF.

The rearrangement joins TRBV12-5 to TRBJ2-1; TRBD2 agrees at 7 bases. Per the germline V gene, CDR1 is LGHNT and CDR2 is FRNRAP. Losses at the gene ends were 0 bases for V and 10 bases for J; bases not matched to a gene: 6. CDR3 size: 14 residues. In DNA, the CDR3 is TGTGCTAGTGGTTTGGTACAAGCGGGGTGGGAGCAGTTCTTC. This encodes CASGLVQAGWEQFF. The variable domain in full, completed from reference TRBV12-5 and TRBJ2-1, reads DARVTQTPRHKVTEMGQEVTMRCQPILGHNTVFWYRQTMMQGLELLAYFRNRAPLDDSGMPKDRFSAEMPDATLATLKIQPSEPRDSAVYFCASGLVQAGWEQFFGPGTRLTVL.

In its sample, this clone was seen once. CDR3 in amino acids: CATHSGANVLTF. The CDR3 DNA is TGTGCCACACACTCTGGGGCCAACGTCCTGACTTTC. V is TRBV19 and J is TRBJ2-6, with D unresolved. Deletions cut 10 bases from V and 0 bases from J, with 4 bases between. The CDR3 is 12 amino acids. Per the germline V gene, CDR1 is LNHDA and CDR2 is SQIVND (reference sequence).

DNA for the CDR3: TGTGCCAGCAGTTCCCGGTGGGGGCTCCAAGAGACCCAGTACTTC. Encoded protein: CASSSRWGLQETQYF. The rearrangement uses TRBV28 and TRBJ2-5; the D gene is possibly TRBD1 (6 bases). Trimming took 4 bases from V and 1 from J, leaving 13 bases between them. Germline V gene data show CDR1 as MDHEN and CDR2 as SYDVKM. The CDR3 loop spans 15 amino acids.

The V gene is TRBV27, the J gene TRBJ2-2; D gene unclear. The CDR3 totals 13 residues. V lost 2 bases and J 3 bases, leaving 4 bases between the germline ends. Germline V CDR1 and CDR2: MNHEY, SMNVEV (reference sequence). The chain's CDR3 is CASSLIHTGELFF. The CDR3 nucleotides are TGTGCCAGCAGTTTAATCCACACCGGGGAGCTGTTTTTT.

This sequence joins TRBV7-6 and TRBJ1-1, with D unresolved. Germline V gene sequence: CDR1 SGHVS, CDR2 FNYEAQ. This CDR3 is built from 13 residues. V was clipped by 1 base and J by 11 bases, with 14 bases between them. The CDR3 DNA sequence: TGTGCCAGCAGCTTAGGGGGATGGACGAGTGCTTTCTTT. Translation gives CASSLGGWTSAFF.

With respect to this clone: Other DNA variants within this sample encode the same CDR3. CDR3 sequence reads: CAWSVGGNTEAFF. DNA for the CDR3: TGTGCCTGGAGTGTAGGGGGGAACACTGAAGCTTTCTTT. The V call is TRBV30, the J call TRBJ1-1; TRBD1 might be the D (6 bases). The ends were cut back, 0 bases at V and 1 base at J, with 6 bases in the middle. The CDR3 is made up of 13 amino acids. Looked up from germline, CDR1 is GTSNPN and CDR2 is SVGIG (reference sequence).

This clone appeared once. The gene calls are TRBV7-9 and TRBJ1-2, with a tentative D call TRBD1 (5 bases). Trimming removed 5 bases at V and 4 bases at J, with 8 bases between. CDR1 and CDR2 from the germline V gene are SEHNR and FQNEAQ (reference sequence). This CDR3 has 12 amino acids. CDR3 DNA: TGTGCCAGCAGCAACGGGGGCTATGGCTACACCTTC. It is translated as CASSNGGYGYTF.

The rearrangement links TRBV9 to TRBJ2-3, with D possibly TRBD1 on 5 matching bases. V was cut by 0 bases and J by 4 bases, with 12 bases left in between. The CDR3 length is 15 residues. CDR1 is SGDLS and CDR2 is YYNGEE in the germline V gene. This chain's CDR3 is CASSVGFRGSDTQYF. The CDR3 nucleotides read TGTGCCAGCAGCGTAGGTTTTAGGGGTTCAGATACGCAGTATTTT.

This sequence joins TRBV7-9 and TRBJ2-7, with 7 bases lining up with TRBD1. Unmatched junction bases numbered 4, after V lost 7 bases and J lost 4 bases. The V gene's germline CDR1 is SEHNR and CDR2 FQNEAQ (reference sequence). This CDR3 is built from 12 residues. CDR3 nucleotide sequence: TGTGCCAGCACCACACAGGGGTACGAGCAGTACTTC. It codes for CASTTQGYEQYF. Combining the CDR3 with reference TRBV7-9 and TRBJ2-7 gives the whole variable domain DTGVSQNPRHKITKRGQNVTFRCDPISEHNRLYWYRQTLGQGPEFLTYFQNEAQLEKSRLLSDRFSAERPKGSFSTLEIQRTEQGDSAMYLCASTTQGYEQYFGPGTRLTVT.

This chain connects TRBV5-6 to TRBJ2-2, with D perhaps TRBD1 or TRBD2 (5 bases each). Trimming removed 6 bases from V and 3 bases from J, with 9 bases in between. This CDR3 is built from 13 residues. Germline-derived CDR1 and CDR2 are SGHDT and YYEEEE. The CDR3 is CASKSGHTGELFF. DNA for the CDR3: TGTGCCAGCAAATCGGGGCACACCGGGGAGCTGTTTTTT.

The chain has TRBV2 and TRBJ2-7; 8 nucleotides agree with TRBD1. Germline lookup yields CDR1 SNHLY and CDR2 FYNNEI. Trimming took 7 bases from V and 6 from J; bases not matched to a gene: 11. The CDR3 consists of 14 residues. CDR3 residues: CASIPGQATLEQYF. In nucleotides, the CDR3 is TGTGCCAGCATCCCGGGACAGGCCACCCTCGAGCAGTACTTC.

This chain links TRBV5-6 with TRBJ2-7, with a tentative D call TRBD1 (6 bases). The germline V and J ends were trimmed by 1 base and 4 bases, with 12 bases remaining between them. Germline CDR1 and CDR2: SGHDT and YYEEEE. CDR3 size: 14 residues. For the CDR3, the DNA is TGTGCCAGCAGCTTGCAGGGGAACCATTACGAGCAGTACTTC. Its protein is CASSLQGNHYEQYF.

The chain joins TRBV9 to TRBJ2-7; 9 bases align to TRBD1. Germline V gene lookup returns CDR1 SGDLS and CDR2 YYNGEE. Trimming at V came to 3 bases and at J to 0 bases, leaving 4 bases not matched to a gene. CDR3 size: 15 residues. The CDR3 loop reads CASSAGTGNSYEQYF. In DNA form, the CDR3 reads TGTGCCAGCAGCGCCGGGACAGGGAACTCCTACGAGCAGTACTTC.

The chain recombines TRBV6-6 with TRBJ2-7, with 10 bases aligning to TRBD1. The CDR3 is made up of 15 amino acids. The J segment lost 1 base and the V segment lost 6 bases, leaving 6 bases of the junction unmatched. Germline assignment: CDR1 MNHNY and CDR2 SVGAGI (reference sequence). The CDR3 reads CASSPLGQGSYEQYF. As DNA, the CDR3 is TGTGCCAGCAGCCCCTTGGGACAGGGGTCCTACGAGCAGTACTTC.

Notes on this clone: Its ends do not fully match the called genes, so a read error is possible. The rearrangement joins TRBV7-7 to TRBJ2-3; 8 bases align to TRBD1. The CDR3 totals 16 residues. CDR1 is SSHAT and CDR2 is FNYEAQ in the germline V gene (reference sequence). The CDR3 reads CASSPYRQGMGDTQYF. The CDR3 coding sequence is TGTGCTAGCAGCCCGTACAGACAGGGGATGGGAGATACGCAGTATTTT.

In DNA, the CDR3 is TGTGCCAGCAGTGCCGGGACTAGCGGGAAGGATACGCAGTATTTT. Translated: CASSAGTSGKDTQYF. The chain employs TRBV27 and TRBJ2-3; 13 bases map to TRBD2. Germline CDR1 and CDR2: MNHEY and SMNVEV (reference sequence). J gave up 6 bases and V 5 bases, and 5 bases lay outside the gene matches. This CDR3 region has 15 residues.

The CDR3 reads CATSRVPGGEQFF. The CDR3 nucleotides are TGTGCCACCAGCAGAGTCCCCGGCGGGGAGCAGTTCTTC. This chain connects TRBV15 to TRBJ2-1; D perhaps matches TRBD2 (5 bases). Germline V gives CDR1 LNHNV, CDR2 YYDKDF (reference sequence). The CDR3 has 13 amino acids. V lost 1 base and J lost 10, with 11 bases in between.

This clone was counted only a few times. The rearrangement links TRBV6-5 to TRBJ1-1, with TRBD1 as a possible D gene (5 bases). CDR3 size: 12 residues. The germline V gene has CDR1 MNHEY and CDR2 SVGAGI. Trimming cost V 7 bases and J 4 bases, with 10 bases left between them. CDR3 sequence: CASNPGGTEAFF. The CDR3 coding sequence is TGTGCCAGCAATCCTGGGGGCACTGAAGCTTTCTTT.

The chain uses TRBV19 and TRBJ1-2; D uncertain. In germline, CDR1 is LNHDA, CDR2 SQIVND (reference sequence). The CDR3 is 13 residues long. V lost 3 bases to trimming and J lost 8 bases, with 13 bases between them. In nucleotides, the CDR3 is TGTGCCAGTAGTATTGGAAGGGCTGAAGGCTACACCTTC. The encoded protein is CASSIGRAEGYTF.

The rearrangement links TRBV7-3 to TRBJ1-6; D is possibly TRBD1 (6 bases). The germline gives CDR1 SGHTA, CDR2 FQGTGA. This CDR3 is built from 15 residues. The ends were cut back, 4 bases at V and 6 bases at J, with 13 bases in the middle. This chain's CDR3 is CASSSHGTLNSPLHF. CDR3 in DNA: TGTGCCAGCAGCTCCCACGGGACACTTAATTCACCCCTCCACTTT.

The chain couples TRBV7-2 to TRBJ1-2, with TRBD1 as a possible D gene (6 bases). The V and J ends lost 2 bases and 6 bases respectively, with 22 bases between them. The germline CDR1 and CDR2 sequences are SGHTA and FQGNSA. This CDR3 is built from 17 residues. The CDR3 region is CASSLHLSRGRMNGYTF. CDR3 in DNA: TGTGCCAGCAGCTTACATCTGTCGCGGGGGCGGATGAATGGCTACACCTTC.

The chain links TRBV27 to TRBJ1-5; D is perhaps TRBD1 (6 bases). This CDR3 is built from 15 residues. V lost 7 bases to trimming and J lost 0 bases, with 13 bases between them. Germline CDR1 and CDR2: MNHEY and SMNVEV (reference sequence). CDR3 nucleotide sequence: TGTGCCAGCATTGAACAGGGTAATAGCAATCAGCCCCAGCATTTT. It translates to CASIEQGNSNQPQHF.

This chain uses TRBV2 with TRBJ2-3, with 12 positions matching TRBD2. Trimming cost V 7 bases and J 4 bases; bases outside gene matches: 18. CDR1 and CDR2 from the germline V gene are SNHLY and FYNNEI. The CDR3 is made up of 19 amino acids. CDR3 in amino acids: CASISLAGGLAGRADTQYF. DNA for the CDR3: TGTGCCAGCATTTCACTTGCTGGGGGACTAGCGGGCCGCGCAGATACGCAGTATTTT.

This chain uses TRBV29-1 with TRBJ2-3, with D perhaps matching TRBD1 (6 bases). The germline V gene encodes CDR1 SQVTM and CDR2 ANQGSEA. The V end lost 7 bases, the J end lost 0 bases, and 11 bases lay between the germline ends. The CDR3 contains 13 residues. This CDR3 reads CSDRDTSTDTQYF. The CDR3 DNA is TGCAGCGACAGGGATACTAGCACAGATACGCAGTATTTT.

J is TRBJ2-7 and V is TRBV14, with D possibly matching TRBD2 (6 bases). The V end was cut by 1 base, the J end by 6 bases, with 10 bases between. Germline assignment: CDR1 SGHDN and CDR2 FVKESK. The CDR3 loop spans 13 amino acids. CDR3 sequence reads: CASSQGGGAEQYF. For the CDR3, the DNA is TGTGCCAGCAGCCAAGGGGGCGGGGCCGAGCAGTACTTC.

The genes are TRBV9 and TRBJ2-2; 10 positions agree with TRBD1. V lost 5 bases and J lost 8; bases outside the gene matches: 9. Germline CDR1 is SGDLS and CDR2 is YYNGEE. The CDR3 is 15 residues long. The CDR3 coding sequence is TGTGCCAGCAGGGAAAACGGACAGGGGGAGGGGGAGCTGTTTTTT. Amino acid sequence: CASRENGQGEGELFF.